What follows is one T cell receptor beta chain and its context. No cognate antigen has been identified for it. No per-base quality is available; no much larger clone lies one base away. This record comes from a study of human T cells and chemical hapten exposure (dated by TCRdb to about 2021). A note on the overall study: For sensitization, 2% DPC in acetone was applied to a roughly 2 cm by roughly 2 cm area of upper inner arm skin. Patch testing was done on the upper back using Finn chambers containing 0.01% DPC, and results were scored after 6 days according to International Contact Dermatitis Research Group standards. Patient blood was sampled pre-sensitization (week 0) and at 2, 6 and about 24 weeks after DPC sensitization. Throughout the approximately 25-week study period, patients were also given weekly therapeutic DPC doses on the scalp. The mostly female patient cohort included alopecia areata with under or over 50% scalp involvement, alopecia totalis and alopecia universalis. Peripheral blood TCR repertoire changes were tracked in vivo in alopecia patients during primary and secondary sensitization to the hapten diphenylcyclopropenone (DPC). Nearly 30 alopecia patients gave blood for TCR sequencing at one to four time points (pre-sensitization, 2, 6 and 24 weeks). The libraries were sequenced as a pool, and the TCR yield per sample differed mostly because of small variations in library volumes within the pool. What the study reported, not specific to this receptor: Patch test score correlated positively with the number of PT1 expanded TCRs, reaching significance at thresholds 8, 16 and 32 but not at 4. Compared with pre-sensitization or healthy control sets, expanded TCRs formed significantly more large CDR3 similarity clusters, which is consistent with antigen-driven responses. DPC sensitization did not change how many TCRs were above 1 in 1000 frequency, and no evidence was found of alterations in global repertoire structure. Repeated subsampling changed both the strength of the expansion versus patch-test correlation and the threshold at which that correlation became significant. Because all patients had alopecia, a presumed autoimmune disease, the immune response of the patients might differ from that of healthy individuals.

From its cysteine to its phenylalanine, the CDR3 spans 14 amino acids. This entry keeps only the CDR3 DNA: 42 bases, framed from base 1. The germline V gene sets CDR1 to MDHEN and CDR2 to SYDVKM. Trimming at the junction amounts to 2 bases on V and 1 base on J, and the germline ends lie 7 bases apart. Library generation was performed with RACE. Sequencing took place on a NextSeq 500. Library preparation attached unique molecular identifiers to individual cDNA molecules for quantitative, reproducible TCR counting. Both TCR alpha and TCR beta chains were sequenced from each blood RNA sample. From the authors' description of their analysis: A median of roughly 99,000 TCRs per sample was observed, with a range of about 23,224 to 750,000. The Decombinator software suite was used to annotate V, J and CDR3 in the TCR reads. For PS versus PT1 abundance plots, all samples were subsampled to the same number of TCRs (28,000). Expanded TCRs were defined as absent before sensitization and observed at least eight times at the 2-week time point. Through fastp at Q25 and MiXCR, TCRdb rebuilt clones from the public reads, retaining in-frame beta chains. Rows are combined by CDR3 protein, so each entry shows the most common genes and DNA. It is TCRdb's table, rather than the study itself, that gives the V and J calls and clone size. The sample table shows about 60,000 distinct CDR3 sequences, and around 10% are seen once. The leading ten clones occupy roughly 4% of the sample.

Explained via the paper, the time point label denotes: pre-sensitization, week 0. The sample's treatment or condition label, in plain terms: therapeutic diphenylcyclopropenone sensitization with weekly scalp DPC. Blood at each patch-test visit was drawn before the patch test was applied. Patients were eligible if aged 18 to 70, diagnosed with alopecia and judged suitable for DPC therapy, and pregnant patients were excluded. Total RNA was extracted from unfractionated whole blood collected in Tempus Blood RNA tubes. The sequence joins TRBV28 to TRBJ2-3; D gene: possibly TRBD2, on 5 matching bases. The sequence was collected from a woman aged 40-49 years with alopecia areata. Some clones in this sample may be carry-over from other donors' samples. The sample in question was whole blood, obtained in connection with sensitization to the hapten diphenylcyclopropenone (DPC). Here the CDR3 is given as CASSLGGGTDTQYF. The DNA sequence reads TGTGCCAGCAGTTTAGGAGGTGGCACAGATACGCAGTATTTT.